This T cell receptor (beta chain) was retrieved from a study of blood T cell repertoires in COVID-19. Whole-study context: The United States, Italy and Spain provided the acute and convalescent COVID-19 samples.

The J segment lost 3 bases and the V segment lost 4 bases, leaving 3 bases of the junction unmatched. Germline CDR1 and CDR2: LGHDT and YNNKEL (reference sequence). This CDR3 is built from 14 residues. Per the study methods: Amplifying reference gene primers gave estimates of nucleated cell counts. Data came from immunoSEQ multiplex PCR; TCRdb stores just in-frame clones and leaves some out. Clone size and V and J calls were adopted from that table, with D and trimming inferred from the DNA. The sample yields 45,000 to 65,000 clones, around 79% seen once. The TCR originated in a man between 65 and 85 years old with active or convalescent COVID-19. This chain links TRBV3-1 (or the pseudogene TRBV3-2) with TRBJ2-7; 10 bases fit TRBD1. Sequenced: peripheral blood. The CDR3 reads CASSLGQGDYEQYF. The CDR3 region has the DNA TGTGCCAGCAGCCTCGGACAGGGGGACTACGAGCAGTACTTC.